The rows below give T cell receptor beta chains drawn from one sample of a study of T cells and Merkel cell carcinoma outcomes. The assay was immunoSEQ multiplex PCR, and TCRdb's table has in-frame clones only and misses some. The sample has some 640 clones, roughly nine tenths seen once; the top ten hold approximately 5.5%. The sample consisted of tumor tissue from Merkel cell carcinoma. The receptors derive from a human donor with Merkel cell carcinoma. CDR3s include the opening cysteine and the closing phenylalanine or tryptophan. Each record gives: D gene, J gene, clone size, V gene, CDR3 DNA, CDR3 protein. A D gene is named only where the DNA matches it firmly. Part of the rows lack a size; the others show once, few, many or a class for expanded clones.

D gene: -; J gene: TRBJ2-5; clone size: -; V gene: TRBV7-9; CDR3 DNA: TGTGCCAGCAGCTCATACGAGGGGTGGATCGAGACCCAGTACTTC; CDR3 protein: CASSSYEGWIETQYF
D gene: TRBD1; J gene: TRBJ1-4; clone size: -; V gene: TRBV7-9; CDR3 DNA: TGTGCCAGCAGCCGTTCTTCGGGACAGAATAATGAAAAACTGTTTTTT; CDR3 protein: CASSRSSGQNNEKLFF
D gene: TRBD1; J gene: TRBJ2-7; clone size: -; V gene: TRBV28; CDR3 DNA: TGTGCCAGCAGTCCACCCGGGACAGGGAACGAGCAGTACTTC; CDR3 protein: CASSPPGTGNEQYF
D gene: -; J gene: TRBJ2-4; clone size: -; V gene: TRBV29-1; CDR3 DNA: TGCAGCGTAGCCCTCGGCGGCTTAGCCAAAAACATTCAGTACTTC; CDR3 protein: CSVALGGLAKNIQYF
D gene: TRBD2; J gene: TRBJ2-7; clone size: -; V gene: TRBV2; CDR3 DNA: TGTGCCAGCAGTGAAGGCGGGAGTCGGAACGAGCAGTACTTC; CDR3 protein: CASSEGGSRNEQYF
D gene: -; J gene: TRBJ2-3; clone size: -; V gene: TRBV9; CDR3 DNA: TGTGCCAGCAGCGTACAGGGAATTGGGGCAGATACGCAGTATTTT; CDR3 protein: CASSVQGIGADTQYF
D gene: -; J gene: TRBJ1-5; clone size: once; V gene: TRBV6-1; CDR3 DNA: TGTGCCAGCAGGGAGCAGGGGAAGGGAGCCCAGCATTTT; CDR3 protein: CASREQGKGAQHF
D gene: -; J gene: TRBJ1-5; clone size: -; V gene: TRBV19; CDR3 DNA: TGTGCCAGTAGTGACAGGATTTATCAGCCCCAGCATTTT; CDR3 protein: CASSDRIYQPQHF
D gene: -; J gene: TRBJ2-1; clone size: -; V gene: TRBV5-6; CDR3 DNA: TGTGCCAGCAGCCGCCGGTCTCTTACCTCCTACAATGAGCAGTTCTTC; CDR3 protein: CASSRRSLTSYNEQFF
D gene: -; J gene: TRBJ1-4; clone size: -; V gene: TRBV14; CDR3 DNA: TGTGCCAGCAGCCAAAATTATAGGGGAAGACTGTTTTTT; CDR3 protein: CASSQNYRGRLFF
D gene: -; J gene: TRBJ1-5; clone size: -; V gene: TRBV4-1; CDR3 DNA: TGCGCCAGCAGCCTCGGAGGGGGGAATCAGCCCCAGCATTTT; CDR3 protein: CASSLGGGNQPQHF
D gene: -; J gene: TRBJ2-4; clone size: -; V gene: TRBV9; CDR3 DNA: TGTGCCAGCAGCGACGGGGTTGGGCAGGGAAGTTACATTCAGTACTTC; CDR3 protein: CASSDGVGQGSYIQYF
D gene: -; J gene: TRBJ2-5; clone size: once; V gene: TRBV18; CDR3 DNA: TGTGCCAGCTCACCGAGACACGGAACAAAGTACTTC; CDR3 protein: CASSPRHGTKYF
D gene: TRBD2; J gene: TRBJ2-2; clone size: -; V gene: TRBV11-2; CDR3 DNA: TGTGCCAGCAGCGAAGGACTAGCGGGAGACGCCACCGGGGAGCTGTTTTTT; CDR3 protein: CASSEGLAGDATGELFF
D gene: -; J gene: TRBJ1-1; clone size: -; V gene: TRBV28; CDR3 DNA: TGTGCCAGCAGTTTGCCTGCGTGGGAGGACACTGAAGCTTTCTTT; CDR3 protein: CASSLPAWEDTEAFF
D gene: TRBD1; J gene: TRBJ2-5; clone size: once; V gene: TRBV18; CDR3 DNA: TGTGCCAGCTCAACCGGGACAGGGGTTAAAGAGACCCAGTACTTC; CDR3 protein: CASSTGTGVKETQYF
D gene: -; J gene: TRBJ2-7; clone size: -; V gene: TRBV28; CDR3 DNA: TGTGTCAGTAGTCCCCCGGGGGCGCGGTACGAGCAGTACTTC; CDR3 protein: CVSSPPGARYEQYF
D gene: TRBD2; J gene: TRBJ2-2; clone size: -; V gene: TRBV10-1; CDR3 DNA: TGCGCCAGCAGTGGTGGACTAGCTAACACCGGGGAGCTGTTTTTT; CDR3 protein: CASSGGLANTGELFF
D gene: -; J gene: TRBJ2-2; clone size: -; V gene: TRBV4-2; CDR3 DNA: TGTGCCAGCAGCCAAGATGGGGTTGGCGGGGAACTGTTTTTT; CDR3 protein: CASSQDGVGGELFF
D gene: -; J gene: TRBJ2-1; clone size: -; V gene: TRBV27; CDR3 DNA: TGTGCCAGCAGTTTATGGGACCGCTACAATGAGCAGTTCTTC; CDR3 protein: CASSLWDRYNEQFF
D gene: -; J gene: TRBJ1-3; clone size: -; V gene: TRBV7-6; CDR3 DNA: TGTGCCAGCAGCCATAGGCCAGCCACTGGAAACACCATATATTTT; CDR3 protein: CASSHRPATGNTIYF
D gene: -; J gene: TRBJ2-7; clone size: once; V gene: TRBV18; CDR3 DNA: TGTGCCAGCTCACCCGGGGGAGAAGAGCAGTACTTC; CDR3 protein: CASSPGGEEQYF
D gene: -; J gene: TRBJ1-5; clone size: -; V gene: TRBV15; CDR3 DNA: TGTGCCACCAGCAGAGCAGGACTGAGGCAGCCCCAGCATTTT; CDR3 protein: CATSRAGLRQPQHF
D gene: -; J gene: TRBJ2-3; clone size: -; V gene: TRBV2; CDR3 DNA: TGTGCCAGCAGTGAAGGGGTAGGCGGAGCAGATACGCAGTATTTT; CDR3 protein: CASSEGVGGADTQYF
D gene: -; J gene: TRBJ2-7; clone size: -; V gene: TRBV7-8; CDR3 DNA: TGTGCCAGCAGTTTGGGGGTTATAGCCTACGAGCAGTACTTC; CDR3 protein: CASSLGVIAYEQYF
D gene: -; J gene: TRBJ1-2; clone size: -; V gene: TRBV9; CDR3 DNA: TGTGCCAGCAGCGTAGGGGACCTCCCCCACTATGGCTACACCTTC; CDR3 protein: CASSVGDLPHYGYTF
D gene: -; J gene: TRBJ1-2; clone size: -; V gene: TRBV5-1; CDR3 DNA: TGCGCCAGCAGCTTCCACACAGCTAACTATGGCTACACCTTC; CDR3 protein: CASSFHTANYGYTF
D gene: -; J gene: TRBJ1-2; clone size: -; V gene: TRBV6-1; CDR3 DNA: TGTGCCAGCAATGCCAGGGCCGGGGAAGGCTACACCTTC; CDR3 protein: CASNARAGEGYTF
D gene: TRBD2; J gene: TRBJ2-7; clone size: -; V gene: TRBV6-6; CDR3 DNA: TGTGCCACCCGAGGACTAGCGGGAGGATACGAGCAGTACTTC; CDR3 protein: CATRGLAGGYEQYF
D gene: -; J gene: TRBJ2-7; clone size: -; V gene: TRBV5-4; CDR3 DNA: TGTGCCAGCAGCTCAACTTCAGGGTTCTCCTACGAGCAGTACTTC; CDR3 protein: CASSSTSGFSYEQYF
D gene: TRBD1; J gene: TRBJ2-5; clone size: -; V gene: TRBV11-2; CDR3 DNA: TGTGCCAACAGCCGGACAGGTATAGAGACCCAATACTTC; CDR3 protein: CANSRTGIETQYF
D gene: TRBD1; J gene: TRBJ1-1; clone size: -; V gene: TRBV18; CDR3 DNA: TGTGCCAGCTCACCCTTCACAGGGGCTGGCACTGAAGCTTTCTTT; CDR3 protein: CASSPFTGAGTEAFF
D gene: TRBD1; J gene: TRBJ1-4; clone size: once; V gene: TRBV5-5; CDR3 DNA: TGTGCCAGCGAATTGGGACAGGGGACTTTTGGGACTAATGAAAAACTGTTTTTT; CDR3 protein: CASELGQGTFGTNEKLFF
D gene: -; J gene: TRBJ1-2; clone size: -; V gene: TRBV2; CDR3 DNA: TGTGCCAGCAGTGATGGGGGGGTGGCGACCTTC; CDR3 protein: CASSDGGVATF
D gene: -; J gene: TRBJ2-3; clone size: -; V gene: TRBV15; CDR3 DNA: TGTGCCACCAGCTTAAGCTACGGAGATACGCAGTATTTT; CDR3 protein: CATSLSYGDTQYF
D gene: -; J gene: TRBJ2-5; clone size: -; V gene: TRBV5-4; CDR3 DNA: TGTGCCAGCAGCTTGGAGTATAGTGAAGAGACCCAGTACTTC; CDR3 protein: CASSLEYSEETQYF
D gene: -; J gene: TRBJ2-1; clone size: -; V gene: TRBV9; CDR3 DNA: TGTGCCAGCAGCGTAGATGCACCAGGTCGTGGGACCCGAGGTGGGGGGCAGTTCTTC; CDR3 protein: CASSVDAPGRGTRGGGQFF
D gene: -; J gene: TRBJ1-2; clone size: -; V gene: TRBV15; CDR3 DNA: TGTGCCACCAGCAGAGCAGGAGGTAACTATGGCTACACCTTC; CDR3 protein: CATSRAGGNYGYTF
D gene: -; J gene: TRBJ2-3; clone size: -; V gene: TRBV7-2; CDR3 DNA: TGTGCCAGCAGCCCCCGGACTACCGTTGGGAATACGCAGTATTTT; CDR3 protein: CASSPRTTVGNTQYF
D gene: TRBD1; J gene: TRBJ2-5; clone size: few; V gene: TRBV9; CDR3 DNA: TGTGCCAGCAGCGTCGACAGGGGGGAAGAGACCCAGTACTTC; CDR3 protein: CASSVDRGEETQYF
D gene: -; J gene: TRBJ1-2; clone size: -; V gene: TRBV7-8; CDR3 DNA: TGTGCCAGCAGCCGCGGGATAGGGCATGGCTACACCTTC; CDR3 protein: CASSRGIGHGYTF
D gene: -; J gene: TRBJ1-1; clone size: -; V gene: TRBV10-3; CDR3 DNA: TGTGCCATCAGTGAGGTGGGTTACGGGACTGAAGCTTTCTTT; CDR3 protein: CAISEVGYGTEAFF
D gene: TRBD1; J gene: TRBJ2-1; clone size: -; V gene: TRBV15; CDR3 DNA: TGTGCCACCAGCAGACAATGGACAGGGGGATGGCGAGAGCAGTTCTTC; CDR3 protein: CATSRQWTGGWREQFF
D gene: TRBD2; J gene: TRBJ2-3; clone size: -; V gene: TRBV27; CDR3 DNA: TGTGCCAGCAGTTCCAAAAGACTAGCGTCAGATACGCAGTATTTT; CDR3 protein: CASSSKRLASDTQYF
D gene: TRBD2; J gene: TRBJ2-6; clone size: -; V gene: TRBV5-4; CDR3 DNA: TGTGCCAGCAGCCCCGGGGGGAGGACTGGGGCCAACGTCCTGACTTTC; CDR3 protein: CASSPGGRTGANVLTF
D gene: -; J gene: TRBJ1-2; clone size: -; V gene: TRBV19; CDR3 DNA: TGTGCCAGTAGTCCTCATTCCGGATCAACCAGGGACTATGGCTACACCTTC; CDR3 protein: CASSPHSGSTRDYGYTF
D gene: -; J gene: TRBJ1-1; clone size: -; V gene: TRBV7-9; CDR3 DNA: TGTGCCAGCAGCTCACCAATCCGGGACCACGCTGAAGCTTTCTTT; CDR3 protein: CASSSPIRDHAEAFF
D gene: -; J gene: TRBJ1-4; clone size: -; V gene: TRBV5-1; CDR3 DNA: TGCGCCAGCAGCTTGGCCGGGACCAGAACGGAAAAACTGTTTTTT; CDR3 protein: CASSLAGTRTEKLFF
D gene: TRBD1; J gene: TRBJ1-6; clone size: -; V gene: TRBV6-1; CDR3 DNA: TGTGCCAGCAGCATCGGAGGGACAGGGGTCTCACCCCTCCACTTT; CDR3 protein: CASSIGGTGVSPLHF
D gene: TRBD1; J gene: TRBJ2-5; clone size: -; V gene: TRBV7-9; CDR3 DNA: TGTGCCAGCAGCTCTTCGGGGACAGGGGGCTTTGAGACCCAGTACTTC; CDR3 protein: CASSSSGTGGFETQYF
D gene: -; J gene: TRBJ2-1; clone size: -; V gene: TRBV4-3; CDR3 DNA: TGCGCCAGCAGCCAAGATCCTGGAAATGAGCAGTTCTTC; CDR3 protein: CASSQDPGNEQFF
D gene: -; J gene: TRBJ1-1; clone size: -; V gene: TRBV29-1; CDR3 DNA: TGCAGCACATCGCGGCAGCTGAACACTGAAGCTTTCTTT; CDR3 protein: CSTSRQLNTEAFF
D gene: TRBD1; J gene: TRBJ2-1; clone size: -; V gene: TRBV11-2; CDR3 DNA: TGTGCCAGCAGCTTAAACAGGGGTGCCTACAATGAGCAGTTCTTC; CDR3 protein: CASSLNRGAYNEQFF
D gene: -; J gene: TRBJ2-7; clone size: -; V gene: TRBV18; CDR3 DNA: TGTGCCAGCTCAGCTGACAGGTATGGAGAGCAGTACTTC; CDR3 protein: CASSADRYGEQYF